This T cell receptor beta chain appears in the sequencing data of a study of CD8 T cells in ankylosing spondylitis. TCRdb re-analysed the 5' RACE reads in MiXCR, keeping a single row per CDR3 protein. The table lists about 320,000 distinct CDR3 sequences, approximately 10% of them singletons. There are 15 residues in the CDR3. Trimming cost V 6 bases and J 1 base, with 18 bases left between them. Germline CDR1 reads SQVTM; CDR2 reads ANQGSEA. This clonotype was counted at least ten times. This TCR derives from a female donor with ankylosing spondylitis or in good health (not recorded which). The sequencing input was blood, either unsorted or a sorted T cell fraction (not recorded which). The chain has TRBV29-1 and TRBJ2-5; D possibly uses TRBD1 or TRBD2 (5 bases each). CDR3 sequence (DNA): TGCAGCGTCTCCTACAAGGGACGGACCCAAGAGACCCAGTACTTC. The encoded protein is CSVSYKGRTQETQYF.